This TCR beta chain was identified in a study of blood T cell repertoires in COVID-19. The V gene end was trimmed by 3 bases and the J gene end by 3 bases; junction bases not matched to a gene: 3. Germline lookup yields CDR1 SGHDN and CDR2 FVKESK. This CDR3 has 14 amino acids. Produced via immunoSEQ multiplex PCR; TCRdb's table is partial and in-frame only. The sample lists about 62,000 clones, about 83% occurring once. Sequenced material: peripheral blood. This chain connects TRBV14 to TRBJ2-7; TRBD1 matches 9 bases. The source of this sequence is a human donor in a cohort sampled during active COVID-19. The CDR3 DNA sequence: TGTGCCAGCAGCCACTTGGACAGGGGCTACGAGCAGTACTTC. Translating it yields CASSHLDRGYEQYF.